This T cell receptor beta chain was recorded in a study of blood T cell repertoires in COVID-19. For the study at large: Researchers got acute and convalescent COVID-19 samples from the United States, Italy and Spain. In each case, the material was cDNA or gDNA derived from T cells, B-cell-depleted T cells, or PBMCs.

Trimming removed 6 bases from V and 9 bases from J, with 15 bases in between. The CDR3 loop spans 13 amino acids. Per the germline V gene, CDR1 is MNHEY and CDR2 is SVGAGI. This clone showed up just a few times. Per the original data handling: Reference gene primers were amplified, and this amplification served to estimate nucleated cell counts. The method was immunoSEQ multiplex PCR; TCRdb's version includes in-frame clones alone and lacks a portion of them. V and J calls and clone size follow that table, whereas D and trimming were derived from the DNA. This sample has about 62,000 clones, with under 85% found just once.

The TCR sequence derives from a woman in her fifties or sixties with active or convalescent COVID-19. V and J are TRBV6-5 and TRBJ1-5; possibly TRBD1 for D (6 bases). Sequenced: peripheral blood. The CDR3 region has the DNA TGTGCCAGCAGACGGACAGAGGGTGGGCCCCAGCATTTT. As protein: CASRRTEGGPQHF.